The sequence of this TCR beta chain was determined in a study of glioma-infiltrating T cells. Study-wide points: Only very few CDR3 sequences appeared in both tissue and blood. Non-neoplastic patients had below-expected tissue-blood divergence, while all gliomas exceeded expectation.

Using RNA template, CDR3s of TCR alpha and beta were amplified with iRepertoire arm-PCR. One-step reverse transcription and amplification started from approximately 100-400 ng of tissue mRNA or PBMC total RNA. Using its own MiXCR run on the multiplex PCR reads, TCRdb lists one record per CDR3 protein. Of fewer than 250,000 distinct CDR3 sequences in the sample, approximately 30% were seen once. There are many counts of this clonotype. What it binds is unknown. The CDR3 has 18 amino acids. CDR1 and CDR2 from the germline V gene are MGHRA and YSYEKL. Trimming shortened V by 4 bases and J by 3 bases, and 24 bases separated the two germline ends.

The sequencing input was glioma tissue, nonneoplastic brain tissue, or PBMCs (not recorded which). The sequence derives from a human donor with low-grade glioma or glioblastoma, undergoing nonglioma brain surgery, or in good health (not recorded which). The chain couples TRBV4-1 to TRBJ1-2; D ambiguous. This CDR3 is CASSPPFSLDGRYYGYTF. In DNA, the CDR3 is TGCGCCAGCAGCCCCCCATTCTCGCTCGACGGCAGGTACTATGGCTACACCTTC.